The 25 T cell receptor beta chains below all came from one sample that was sequenced in a study of T cell repertoires in cytomegalovirus infection. TCRdb passed the reads through MiXCR, listing each CDR3 protein once. The data show hundreds of thousands of distinct CDR3 sequences, about 33% seen once. Their antigen targets remain unknown. Sequenced here: cultured PBMCs, sampled from culture after CMV antigen stimulation. These receptors originate from a human donor in good health (CMV status not recorded). Some clones in this sample may be carry-over from other donors' samples.

This clonotype occurred once. This sequence joins TRBV29-1 and TRBJ2-7, with 7 positions matching TRBD1. Germline-derived CDR1 and CDR2 are SQVTM and ANQGSEA. V gave up 1 base and J gave up 3 bases; unmatched junction bases: 9. The CDR3 totals 15 residues. The CDR3 is CSVEVPGGISYEQYF. The CDR3 nucleotides read TGCAGCGTTGAAGTCCCAGGGGGTATTAGCTACGAGCAGTACTTC.

Only a few counts were recorded for this clonotype. The chain carries TRBV28 and TRBJ1-5; D is perhaps TRBD1 (6 bases). The CDR3 sequence is 17 residues long. Per the germline V gene, CDR1 is MDHEN and CDR2 is SYDVKM. The V end was cut by 1 base, the J end by 6 bases, with 19 bases between. CDR3 sequence: CASSLSELWGQAQPQHF. The DNA of the CDR3 is TGTGCCAGCAGTTTATCGGAACTTTGGGGGCAGGCTCAGCCCCAGCATTTT.

This clonotype appeared many times. The chain carries TRBV7-2 and TRBJ1-2; a weak D match, TRBD1 (5 bases). The germline CDR1 and CDR2 sequences are SGHTA and FQGNSA. The CDR3 loop spans 14 amino acids. The V gene lost 2 bases and the J gene lost 8 bases, with 15 bases spanning the gap. The CDR3 DNA is TGTGCCAGCAGCTTACAGGGACGGGGGGACGGCTACACCTTC. Its translation is CASSLQGRGDGYTF. The full variable domain, with the rest looked up from reference TRBV7-2 and TRBJ1-2, is GAGVSQSPSNKVTEKGKDVELRCDPISGHTALYWYRQSLGQGLEFLIYFQGNSAPDKSGLPSDRFSAERTGGSVSTLTIQRTQQEDSAVYLCASSLQGRGDGYTFGSGTRLTVV.

The rearrangement links TRBV11-3 to TRBJ2-2; a weak D match, TRBD2 (7 bases). Germline assignment: CDR1 SGHNT and CDR2 YENEEA. The V gene lost 0 bases and the J gene lost 6 bases, with 11 bases spanning the gap. This CDR3 contains 15 residues. CDR3: CASSLDGGAAGELFF. The CDR3 nucleotides are TGTGCCAGCAGCTTAGATGGGGGGGCGGCCGGGGAGCTGTTTTTT.

This clonotype was counted once. The J gene is TRBJ2-3, the V gene TRBV19; D possibly corresponds to TRBD1 (7 bases). The CDR3 is 17 amino acids. Germline V gene sequence: CDR1 LNHDA, CDR2 SQIVND (reference sequence). The V and J ends lost 4 bases and 1 base respectively, with 18 bases between them. As DNA, the CDR3 is TGTGCCAGTAGTACCGAGGGGGCGGGACGGGGCACAGATACGCAGTATTTT. Translation: CASSTEGAGRGTDTQYF.

This clonotype occurred a few times. The chain joins TRBV29-1 to TRBJ1-1; tentatively, D is TRBD1 (6 bases). V was cut by 7 bases and J by 3 bases, with 18 bases left in between. Germline values: CDR1 SQVTM, CDR2 ANQGSEA. The CDR3 spans 14 residues. The CDR3 spells CSAPRGGPDTEAFF. The CDR3 bases are TGCAGCGCACCACGCGGGGGGCCCGACACTGAAGCTTTCTTT.

This clonotype showed up many times. The V and J genes are TRBV12-3 or TRBV12-4 and TRBJ1-6, with 9 bases matching TRBD1. Losses at the gene ends were 4 bases for V and 8 bases for J; bases not matched to a gene: 6. The CDR3 is 15 residues long. For the CDR3, the DNA is TGTGCCAGCAGTTATAGGACAGGGGAGCATTCACCCCTCCACTTT. It translates to CASSYRTGEHSPLHF.

This sequence joins TRBV7-6 and TRBJ1-5; the match to TRBD1 covers 7 bases. This CDR3 is 15 amino acids long. Germline assignment: CDR1 SGHVS and CDR2 FNYEAQ. Trimming at V came to 5 bases and at J to 4 bases, leaving 8 bases not matched to a gene. Here the CDR3 reads CASSPPGGRNQPQHF. CDR3 DNA: TGTGCCAGCAGCCCACCAGGGGGACGGAATCAGCCCCAGCATTTT.

The V and J genes are TRBV19 and TRBJ2-7, with a possible D match to TRBD2 (6 bases). The CDR3 spans 15 residues. Germline lookup yields CDR1 LNHDA and CDR2 SQIVND (reference sequence). With 3 bases removed from V and 2 bases from J, the gap between germline ends came to 14 bases. In DNA, the CDR3 is TGTGCCAGTAGTATTCGCTTAGCGGCCGCCTACGAGCAGTACGTC. Its protein is CASSIRLAAAYEQYV.

The chain carries TRBV19 and TRBJ1-2; D gene uncertain. Trimming stripped 3 bases from V and 4 bases from J, with 12 bases between. The V gene's germline CDR1 is LNHDA and CDR2 SQIVND (reference sequence). The CDR3 length is 14 residues. The chain's CDR3 is CASSMEGSGYGYTF. The CDR3, as DNA: TGTGCCAGTAGTATGGAAGGGTCTGGCTATGGCTACACCTTC.

This clonotype occurred a few times. This chain connects TRBV15 to TRBJ1-4; D may be TRBD1 (6 bases). V lost 5 bases and J lost 10, with 17 bases in between. The CDR3 is 14 residues long. Germline CDR1 reads LNHNV; CDR2 reads YYDKDF (reference sequence). The chain's CDR3 is CATSFRGGGGKLFF. The DNA of the CDR3 is TGTGCCACCAGCTTCAGGGGTGGTGGAGGAAAACTGTTTTTT.

This clonotype was found a few times. The CDR3 sequence: CAWSPTRFTEAFF. The CDR3 bases are TGTGCCTGGAGTCCCACCAGGTTCACTGAAGCTTTCTTT. This chain connects TRBV30 to TRBJ1-1; D is undetermined. V gave up 2 bases and J gave up 4 bases, with 11 bases separating them. The CDR3 contains 13 residues. Germline lookup yields CDR1 GTSNPN and CDR2 SVGIG (reference sequence).

This clonotype was recorded many times. This chain connects TRBV7-2 to TRBJ1-6; D not certain. This CDR3 is built from 18 residues. V gave up 3 bases and J gave up 0 bases, with 15 bases separating them. The V gene's germline CDR1 is SGHTA and CDR2 FQGNSA. The CDR3 loop reads CASSFRGQLSSYNSPLHF. The CDR3 region has the DNA TGTGCCAGCAGCTTTCGCGGGCAATTAAGCTCCTATAATTCACCCCTCCACTTT.

This clonotype appeared a few times. The rearrangement links TRBV19 to TRBJ1-2, with 9 bases that match TRBD1. CDR3 length equals 16 residues. J was trimmed by 6 bases and V by 0 bases; bases with no gene match: 8. Germline CDR1 LNHDA, CDR2 SQIVND (reference sequence). The CDR3 reads CASSIDLLGDRDGYTF. The CDR3 DNA reads as TGTGCCAGTAGTATAGATCTATTAGGGGACAGGGATGGCTACACCTTC.

Concerning this clonotype itself: A much larger clonotype is one base distant, so this may be a read error. The J gene is TRBJ1-5, the V gene TRBV12-3 or TRBV12-4, with D perhaps TRBD1 (6 bases). This CDR3 contains 15 residues. The CDR3 sequence: CASSPRGAGNQTQHF. In DNA, the CDR3 is TGTGCCAGCAGTCCCCGGGGGGCGGGCAATCAGACCCAGCATTTT.

The chain carries TRBV7-6 and TRBJ2-6; 10 nucleotides match TRBD1. The CDR3 consists of 19 residues. The V gene's germline CDR1 is SGHVS and CDR2 FNYEAQ. V shed 4 bases and J 4 bases; nucleotides not matched to a gene: 13. The chain's CDR3 is CASSSLIRGQGYGANVLTF. The CDR3 DNA reads TGTGCCAGCAGCTCATTAATACGGGGACAGGGGTACGGGGCCAACGTCCTGACTTTC. The full variable domain, completed using reference TRBV7-6 and TRBJ2-6, is GAGVSQSPRYKVTKRGQDVALRCDPISGHVSLYWYRQALGQGPEFLTYFNYEAQQDKSGLPNDRFSAERPEGSISTLTIQRTEQRDSAMYRCASSSLIRGQGYGANVLTFGAGSRLTVL.

The J gene is TRBJ2-5, the V gene TRBV9, with D unclear. The V end lost 4 bases, the J end lost 4 bases, and 17 bases lay between the germline ends. CDR1 and CDR2 (germline): SGDLS, YYNGEE. This CDR3 region has 15 residues. The CDR3 loop reads CASSTSPGPVETQYF. CDR3 bases: TGTGCCAGCAGCACTTCACCGGGCCCTGTAGAGACCCAGTACTTC. Complete variable domain (other parts from reference TRBV9 and TRBJ2-5): DSGVTQTPKHLITATGQRVTLRCSPRSGDLSVYWYQQSLDQGLQFLIQYYNGEERAKGNILERFSAQQFPDLHSELNLSSLELGDSALYFCASSTSPGPVETQYFGPGTRLLVL.

The rearrangement joins TRBV11-3 to TRBJ2-2, with D maybe TRBD2 (6 bases). In germline, CDR1 is SGHNT, CDR2 YENEEA. The CDR3 totals 14 residues. V was pared by 0 bases and J by 6 bases, with 8 bases between. CDR3 bases: TGTGCCAGCAGCTTAGAGGGGGGATCCGGGGAGCTGTTTTTT. It yields the protein CASSLEGGSGELFF.

This clonotype was observed a few times. This chain joins TRBV27 and TRBJ1-4; tentative D call: TRBD1 (6 bases). CDR1 and CDR2 (germline): MNHEY, SMNVEV (reference sequence). V lost 2 bases and J lost 7, with 11 bases in between. The CDR3 totals 14 residues. The CDR3 nucleotides read TGTGCCAGCAGTTTAACAGGGAGCACTGAAAAACTGTTTTTT. Protein sequence: CASSLTGSTEKLFF.

This rearrangement joins TRBV12-3 or TRBV12-4 to TRBJ2-3, with 8 bases lining up with TRBD2. The CDR3 is 13 amino acids. Trimming removed 6 bases from V and 8 bases from J; junction bases left unmatched: 7. The CDR3: CASRGLDYSTQYF. In nucleotides, the CDR3 is TGTGCCAGCAGGGGACTAGATTACAGTACGCAGTATTTT.

The chain recombines TRBV20-1 with TRBJ1-2; weak D call: TRBD1 (5 bases). Trimming left V 1 base short and J 4 bases short, with 22 bases between. CDR1 and CDR2 (germline): DFQATT, SNEGSKA (reference sequence). The CDR3 extends over 17 amino acids. This CDR3 reads CSARVRGTHSPSYGYTF. DNA of the CDR3: TGCAGTGCTAGAGTGAGGGGAACACACTCCCCTTCCTATGGCTACACCTTC.

This clonotype has more than one count but fewer than ten. The DNA of the CDR3 is TGCAGTGCCAGAAAGACCCGGGACTCCACAGATACGCAGTATTTT. This encodes CSARKTRDSTDTQYF. The chain has TRBV20-1 and TRBJ2-3; weak D call: TRBD2 (6 bases). Germline V gives CDR1 DFQATT, CDR2 SNEGSKA (reference sequence). The CDR3 has 15 amino acids. V was pared by 6 bases and J by 2 bases, with 18 bases between.

This chain joins TRBV30 and TRBJ1-5, with D tentatively TRBD1 (6 bases). The CDR3 consists of 13 residues. V was clipped by 2 bases and J by 5 bases, with 10 bases between them. Germline values: CDR1 GTSNPN, CDR2 SVGIG (reference sequence). This CDR3 is CAWSRGEDQPQHF. Here the CDR3 DNA reads TGTGCCTGGAGTAGGGGGGAGGATCAGCCCCAGCATTTT.

The chain joins TRBV6-1 to TRBJ2-7; 7 positions agree with TRBD2. This CDR3 has 14 residues. Germline CDR1 is MNHNS and CDR2 is SASEGT. The V gene end was trimmed by 5 bases and the J gene end by 0 bases; junction bases not matched to a gene: 4. As DNA, the CDR3 is TGTGCCAGCAGTTTCGGGACTACCTCCTACGAGCAGTACGTC. Translation: CASSFGTTSYEQYV.

CDR3 protein: CAISEGQGGIQYF. CDR3 DNA sequence: TGTGCCATCAGTGAGGGACAGGGAGGCATTCAGTACTTC. The gene calls are TRBV10-3 and TRBJ2-4; 8 nucleotides agree with TRBD1. The germline V gene encodes CDR1 ENHRY and CDR2 SYGVKD. The V and J ends lost 2 bases and 9 bases, in that order; junction bases with no gene match: 3. CDR3 length: 13 amino acids.